These 29 T cell receptor beta chains were all obtained from the same sample, sequenced in a study of blood T cell repertoires in COVID-19. Only in-frame clones appear in the TCRdb table, and some are missing; sequencing was by immunoSEQ multiplex PCR. This table holds about 210,000 clones, 75% to 90% found once. The specimen sequenced was PBMCs or T cells enriched from blood (not recorded which). These receptor sequences come from a woman aged 25 to 39 who had been exposed to COVID-19.

The chain carries TRBV6-1 and TRBJ2-1, with 9 nucleotides matching TRBD2. The CDR3 sequence is 16 residues long. Per the germline V gene, CDR1 is MNHNS and CDR2 is SASEGT. V gave up 3 bases and J gave up 1 base; unmatched junction bases: 4. This CDR3 reads CASSDLSGGSYNEQFF. The CDR3 DNA reads TGTGCCAGCAGTGACCTTAGCGGGGGATCCTACAATGAGCAGTTCTTC.

The chain is built from TRBV29-1 and TRBJ1-2; perhaps TRBD1 as D (5 bases). The CDR3 runs 14 residues. Germline CDR1 reads SQVTM; CDR2 reads ANQGSEA. The ends were cut back, 4 bases at V and 3 bases at J, with 15 bases in the middle. CDR3 DNA sequence: TGCAGCGTTGGCGTGGTGGGGGGATACTATGGCTACACCTTC. Translated: CSVGVVGGYYGYTF.

This clone has just one count. The gene calls are TRBV28 and TRBJ2-7; the match to TRBD1 covers 7 bases. The ends lost 4 bases at V and 2 bases at J; junction bases unmatched: 8. CDR3 size: 15 residues. Germline V CDR1 and CDR2: MDHEN, SYDVKM. The CDR3 here is CASSYRDRHTYEQYF. The CDR3 DNA follows: TGTGCCAGCAGTTACCGGGACAGACATACCTACGAGCAGTACTTC.

The genes are TRBV5-1 and TRBJ2-2; the match to TRBD1 covers 8 bases. Germline CDR1 reads SGHRS; CDR2 reads YFSETQ. The CDR3 consists of 13 residues. The V and J ends lost 4 bases and 7 bases, in that order; junction bases with no gene match: 3. CDR3 coding DNA: TGCGCCAGCAGCGACAGGGGCGGCGGGGAGCTGTTTTTT. This gives the protein CASSDRGGGELFF. The whole variable domain, filled in from reference TRBV5-1 and TRBJ2-2, reads KAGVTQTPRYLIKTRGQQVTLSCSPISGHRSVSWYQQTPGQGLQFLFEYFSETQRNKGNFPGRFSGRQFSNSRSEMNVSTLELGDSALYLCASSDRGGGELFFGEGSRLTVL.

The gene calls are TRBV27 and TRBJ1-5, with D tentatively TRBD1 (6 bases). Trimming left V 6 bases short and J 0 bases short, with 18 bases between. There are 17 residues in the CDR3. Germline lookup yields CDR1 MNHEY and CDR2 SMNVEV (reference sequence). The CDR3 loop is CASSPKGRGTSNQPQHF. Here the CDR3 DNA reads TGTGCCAGCAGCCCGAAAGGCAGGGGAACTAGCAATCAGCCCCAGCATTTT.

V and J are TRBV5-6 and TRBJ1-2; 11 bases are a match to TRBD1. V was clipped by 3 bases and J by 3 bases; unmatched bases: 10. CDR1 and CDR2 (germline): SGHDT, YYEEEE. This CDR3 has 17 amino acids. The CDR3 DNA reads as TGTGCCAGCAGCTCCATTCTTAGGGACAGGGGGGACTATGGCTACACCTTC. Its translation is CASSSILRDRGDYGYTF.

V is TRBV30 and J is TRBJ1-2, with a possible D match to TRBD1 (5 bases). In germline, CDR1 is GTSNPN, CDR2 SVGIG (reference sequence). This CDR3 contains 14 residues. The V end was cut by 8 bases, the J end by 3 bases, with 19 bases between. The CDR3, as DNA: TGTGCCGGGACCCAAGGAGGGGTTTACTATGGCTACACCTTC. This gives the protein CAGTQGGVYYGYTF.

On this clone itself: The sample contains more than one DNA sequence encoding this CDR3. The chain links TRBV5-1 to TRBJ1-1; the D gene is possibly TRBD1 (5 bases). CDR1 SGHRS and CDR2 YFSETQ come from the germline V gene. This CDR3 is built from 14 residues. Trimming stripped 1 base from V and 5 bases from J, with 12 bases between. CDR3 in DNA: TGCGCCAGCAGCTTGCAAGGGGCGCAGACTGAAGCTTTCTTT. Translating it yields CASSLQGAQTEAFF. Complete variable domain (other parts from reference TRBV5-1 and TRBJ1-1): KAGVTQTPRYLIKTRGQQVTLSCSPISGHRSVSWYQQTPGQGLQFLFEYFSETQRNKGNFPGRFSGRQFSNSRSEMNVSTLELGDSALYLCASSLQGAQTEAFFGQGTRLTVV.

This rearrangement joins TRBV11-3 to TRBJ1-1; TRBD1 is a possible D gene (5 bases). This CDR3 has 14 amino acids. V shed 1 base and J shed 0 bases, with 6 bases lying between them. CDR1 is SGHNT and CDR2 is YENEEA in the germline V gene. CDR3 in amino acids: CASSLARVNTEAFF. For the CDR3, the DNA is TGTGCCAGCAGCTTAGCCAGGGTGAACACTGAAGCTTTCTTT.

The V and J genes are TRBV10-3 and TRBJ2-3; 13 nucleotides align to TRBD2. This CDR3 contains 14 residues. Germline V gives CDR1 ENHRY, CDR2 SYGVKD. The V segment lost 8 bases and the J segment 6 bases; nucleotides outside the gene matches: 5. The CDR3 region is CAIGLAGAGDTQYF. The CDR3 nucleotides read TGTGCCATCGGACTAGCGGGGGCCGGGGATACGCAGTATTTT.

This chain links TRBV4-1 with TRBJ1-1; D possibly corresponds to TRBD1 (5 bases). The CDR3 extends over 15 amino acids. V shed 0 bases and J shed 4 bases, with 12 bases lying between them. The germline V gene has CDR1 MGHRA and CDR2 YSYEKL. CDR3 bases: TGCGCCAGCAGCCAAGAACAGGCGGGGAGCACTGAAGCTTTCTTT. It encodes CASSQEQAGSTEAFF.

The J gene is TRBJ1-2, the V gene TRBV9; D uncertain. Germline loops: CDR1 SGDLS, CDR2 YYNGEE. The CDR3 runs to 13 residues. V lost 3 bases to trimming and J lost 8 bases, with 14 bases between them. The CDR3 region has the DNA TGTGCCAGCAGCGCCTCCGAAAGAGGGGGCTACACCTTC. Its translation: CASSASERGGYTF.

About this clone itself: This CDR3 is also generated by other DNA sequences in the sample. This rearrangement joins TRBV5-1 to TRBJ2-7, with 7 bases matching TRBD2. V was pared by 0 bases and J by 1 base, with 1 base of the junction left unmatched. CDR1 is SGHRS, CDR2 YFSETQ, per germline. The CDR3 length is 14 residues. In DNA form, the CDR3 reads TGCGCCAGCAGCTTGGGGGAGGGATCCTACGAGCAGTACTTC. Translating gives CASSLGEGSYEQYF.

The chain links TRBV5-6 to TRBJ1-1; D perhaps matches TRBD1 (5 bases). The CDR3 totals 14 residues. V lost 3 bases and J 0 bases, leaving 9 bases between the germline ends. Germline CDR1 SGHDT, CDR2 YYEEEE. The CDR3 sequence: CASSWGYLNTEAFF. The CDR3 DNA reads TGTGCCAGCAGCTGGGGCTATTTGAACACTGAAGCTTTCTTT.

This clone was picked up many times. The chain links TRBV10-3 to TRBJ2-3, with TRBD1 matching over 9 bases. From germline, CDR1 is ENHRY and CDR2 SYGVKD. The trim removed 5 bases at V and 3 bases at J, leaving 6 bases unmatched. The CDR3 loop spans 15 amino acids. CDR3 in DNA: TGTGCCATCAGTCCCAGGGACAGGGTAACAGATACGCAGTATTTT. This codes for CAISPRDRVTDTQYF.

The V and J genes are TRBV2 and TRBJ1-2, with a weak D call TRBD1 (5 bases). Germline CDR1 reads SNHLY; CDR2 reads FYNNEI. V lost 5 bases and J lost 0, with 10 bases in between. This CDR3 contains 14 residues. The DNA of the CDR3 is TGTGCCAGCAGTCCAGGGTCCTCTAACTATGGCTACACCTTC. Its protein product is CASSPGSSNYGYTF.

The CDR3 DNA reads TGTGCCAGCAGCGCCGGGGGGACTTTGGGTCTGGCTGATACGCAGTATTTT. This gives the protein CASSAGGTLGLADTQYF. This chain uses TRBV9 with TRBJ2-3; 7 bases align to TRBD2. Trimming at V came to 3 bases and at J to 6 bases, leaving 16 bases not matched to a gene. The CDR3 is 17 amino acids. CDR1 is SGDLS, CDR2 YYNGEE, per germline.

The chain is built from TRBV6-6 and TRBJ1-1, with D unclear. The CDR3 length is 12 residues. V shed 4 bases and J shed 7 bases, with 10 bases lying between them. CDR1 is MNHNY and CDR2 is SVGAGI in the germline V gene (reference sequence). The CDR3 DNA sequence: TGTGCCAGCAGTTTCTCCGTCCGTGAAGCTTTCTTT. Translated, it gives CASSFSVREAFF.

J is TRBJ1-2 and V is TRBV7-8; D gene unclear. Trimming took 1 base from V and 0 from J, leaving 6 bases between them. The CDR3 loop spans 14 amino acids. Germline values: CDR1 SGHVS, CDR2 FQNEAQ. The DNA of the CDR3 is TGTGCCAGCAGCTTAGTTACAGCTAACTATGGCTACACCTTC. Protein product: CASSLVTANYGYTF.

The J gene is TRBJ2-7, the V gene TRBV7-2; D is perhaps TRBD1 (6 bases). Trimming cost V 2 bases and J 7 bases, with 18 bases left between them. The CDR3 is made up of 15 amino acids. Germline assignment: CDR1 SGHTA and CDR2 FQGNSA. As DNA, the CDR3 is TGTGCCAGCAGCTTAACTGGGACAATCCTTGAAGAGCAGTACTTC. This gives the protein CASSLTGTILEEQYF.

This chain joins TRBV24-1 and TRBJ2-1; possibly TRBD1 for D (6 bases). The CDR3 totals 16 residues. CDR1 and CDR2 (germline): KGHDR, SFDVKD. V shed 0 bases and J shed 12 bases, with 20 bases lying between them. The CDR3 DNA reads TGTGCCACCAGTGATTTGGACAGGTACAAGGGGGATGTGCAGTTCTTC. It encodes CATSDLDRYKGDVQFF.

The chain couples TRBV5-1 to TRBJ2-5; 9 positions agree with TRBD1. CDR1 and CDR2 (germline): SGHRS, YFSETQ. The V and J ends lost 4 bases and 5 bases, in that order; junction bases with no gene match: 6. The CDR3 has 14 amino acids. CDR3 in amino acids: CASSGDRVAETQYF. The CDR3, as DNA: TGCGCCAGCAGCGGGGACAGGGTAGCGGAGACCCAGTACTTC.

The chain employs TRBV27 and TRBJ1-3; D is perhaps TRBD1 (6 bases). Trimming pared 4 bases from V and 0 bases from J, leaving 10 bases between. In germline, CDR1 is MNHEY, CDR2 SMNVEV (reference sequence). The CDR3 length is 15 residues. CDR3 DNA sequence: TGTGCCAGCAGTTCAGACAGGTTCTCTGGAAACACCATATATTTT. Protein sequence: CASSSDRFSGNTIYF.

V and J are TRBV6-5 and TRBJ1-3; a possible D gene is TRBD1 (6 bases). Trimming shortened V by 2 bases and J by 4 bases, and 12 bases separated the two germline ends. The CDR3 extends over 15 amino acids. Per the germline V gene, CDR1 is MNHEY and CDR2 is SVGAGI. The CDR3 spells CASSYGTGPGNTIYF. The CDR3 nucleotides are TGTGCCAGCAGTTACGGTACAGGGCCAGGAAACACCATATATTTT.

The DNA of the CDR3 is TGTGCCTGGAGTGTACAGGGCCTTGGGCCCCAGCATTTT. Protein sequence: CAWSVQGLGPQHF. V gene TRBV30 combines with J gene TRBJ1-5; tentative D call: TRBD1 (6 bases). V was trimmed by 0 bases and J by 9 bases, leaving 12 bases between them. CDR1 and CDR2 (germline): GTSNPN, SVGIG (reference sequence). The CDR3 is 13 residues long.

The V and J genes are TRBV30 and TRBJ1-1; no clear D gene. V lost 4 bases to trimming and J lost 4 bases, with 19 bases between them. The CDR3 runs 15 residues. Germline CDR1 and CDR2: GTSNPN and SVGIG (reference sequence). CDR3 sequence: CAWIVSPGEGTEAFF. The CDR3 nucleotides are TGTGCCTGGATCGTCTCACCGGGAGAGGGCACTGAAGCTTTCTTT.

V and J are TRBV7-9 and TRBJ1-6, with 7 bases aligning to TRBD1. The length of the CDR3 is 15 residues. The germline V gene has CDR1 SEHNR and CDR2 FQNEAQ (reference sequence). The V segment lost 7 bases and the J segment 9 bases; nucleotides outside the gene matches: 12. CDR3 in amino acids: CASTRAEGASSPLHF. The CDR3 DNA reads TGTGCCAGCACACGGGCAGAGGGGGCTAGTTCACCCCTCCACTTT.

The V gene is TRBV4-2, the J gene TRBJ2-6; weak D call: TRBD1 (5 bases). Looked up from germline, CDR1 is LGHNA and CDR2 is YNFKEQ. CDR3 length equals 16 residues. V gave up 0 bases and J gave up 1 base, with 7 bases separating them. The chain's CDR3 is CASSQEPGSGANVLTF. Here the CDR3 DNA reads TGTGCCAGCAGCCAAGAGCCAGGGTCTGGGGCCAACGTCCTGACTTTC.

This chain connects TRBV28 to TRBJ1-6, with TRBD1 matching over 7 bases. CDR1 is MDHEN, CDR2 SYDVKM, per germline. V shed 5 bases, J shed 3 bases, and the junction held 16 bases outside the gene matches. CDR3 length equals 19 residues. CDR3 in amino acids: CASSPKEGAYRGYNSPLHF. The CDR3 coding sequence is TGTGCCAGCAGTCCAAAGGAGGGGGCCTATAGGGGCTATAATTCACCCCTCCACTTT.